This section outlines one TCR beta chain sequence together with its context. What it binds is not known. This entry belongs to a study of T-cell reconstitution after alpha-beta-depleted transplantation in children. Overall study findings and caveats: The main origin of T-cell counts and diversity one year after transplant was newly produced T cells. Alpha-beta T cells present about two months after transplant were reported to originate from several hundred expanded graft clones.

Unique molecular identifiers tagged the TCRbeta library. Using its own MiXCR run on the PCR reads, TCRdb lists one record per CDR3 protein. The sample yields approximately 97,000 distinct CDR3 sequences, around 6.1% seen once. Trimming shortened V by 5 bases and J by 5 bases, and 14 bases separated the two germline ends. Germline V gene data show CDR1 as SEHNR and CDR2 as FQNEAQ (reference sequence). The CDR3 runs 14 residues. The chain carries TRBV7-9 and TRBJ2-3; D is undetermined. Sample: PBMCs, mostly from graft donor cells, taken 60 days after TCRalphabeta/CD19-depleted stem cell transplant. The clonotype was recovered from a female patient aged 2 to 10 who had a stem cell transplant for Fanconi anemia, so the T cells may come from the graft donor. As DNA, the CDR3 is TGTGCCAGCAGCGACCTAGATGGTAAAGATACGCAGTATTTT. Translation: CASSDLDGKDTQYF.